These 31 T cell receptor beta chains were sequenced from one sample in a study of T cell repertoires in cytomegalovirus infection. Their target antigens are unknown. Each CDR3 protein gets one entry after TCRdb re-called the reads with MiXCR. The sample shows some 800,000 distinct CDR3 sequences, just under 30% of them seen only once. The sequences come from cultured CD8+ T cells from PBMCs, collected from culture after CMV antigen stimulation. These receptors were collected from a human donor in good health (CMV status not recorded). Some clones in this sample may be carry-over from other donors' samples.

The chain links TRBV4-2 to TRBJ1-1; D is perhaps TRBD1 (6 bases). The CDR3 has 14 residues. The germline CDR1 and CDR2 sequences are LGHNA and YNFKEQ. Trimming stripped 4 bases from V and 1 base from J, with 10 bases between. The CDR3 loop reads CASSREGENTEAFF. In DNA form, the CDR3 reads TGTGCCAGCAGCCGAGAGGGGGAGAACACTGAAGCTTTCTTT.

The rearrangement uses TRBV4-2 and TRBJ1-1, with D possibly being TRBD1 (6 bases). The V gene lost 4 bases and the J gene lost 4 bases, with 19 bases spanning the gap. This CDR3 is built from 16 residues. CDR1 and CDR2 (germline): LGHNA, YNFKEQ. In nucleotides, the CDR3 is TGTGCCAGCAGCCCCCAGGGGTACGGATCGGGCACTGAAGCTTTCTTT. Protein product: CASSPQGYGSGTEAFF.

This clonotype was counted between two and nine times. CDR3 DNA: TGTGCCAGCAGCTTGTCAGGGGACGGCTACACCTTC. Translating it yields CASSLSGDGYTF. The rearrangement joins TRBV27 to TRBJ1-2; D may be TRBD1 (6 bases). V dropped 6 bases and J dropped 8 bases, with 13 bases sitting between them. Germline V lookup: CDR1 MNHEY, CDR2 SMNVEV (reference sequence). The CDR3 is 12 amino acids.

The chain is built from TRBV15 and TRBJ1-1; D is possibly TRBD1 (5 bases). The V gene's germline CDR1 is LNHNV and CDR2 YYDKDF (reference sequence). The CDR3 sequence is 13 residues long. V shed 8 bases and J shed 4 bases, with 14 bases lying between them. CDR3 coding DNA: TGTGCCACCGACTCTAGGAGGGGCACTGAAGCTTTCTTT. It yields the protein CATDSRRGTEAFF. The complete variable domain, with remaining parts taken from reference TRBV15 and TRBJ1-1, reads DAMVIQNPRYQVTQFGKPVTLSCSQTLNHNVMYWYQQKSSQAPKLLFHYYDKDFNNEADTPDNFQSRRPNTSFCFLDIRSPGLGDTAMYLCATDSRRGTEAFFGQGTRLTVV.

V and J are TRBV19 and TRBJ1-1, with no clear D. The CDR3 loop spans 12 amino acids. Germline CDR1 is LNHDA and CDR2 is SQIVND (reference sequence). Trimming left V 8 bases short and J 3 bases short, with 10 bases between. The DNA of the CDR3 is TGTGCCAGTGCCCCGCATGACACTGAAGCTTTCTTT. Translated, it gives CASAPHDTEAFF.

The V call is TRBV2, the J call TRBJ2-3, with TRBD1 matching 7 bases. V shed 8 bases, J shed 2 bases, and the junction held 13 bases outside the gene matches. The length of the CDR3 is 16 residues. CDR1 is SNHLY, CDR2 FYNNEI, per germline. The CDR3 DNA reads TGTGCCAGCCGCCTGACAGGGAACCTCCTCACAGATACGCAGTATTTT. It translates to CASRLTGNLLTDTQYF.

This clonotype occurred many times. CDR3 in DNA: TGTGCCAGCAGCCCCGGGGTGACTCCAGGGGATACGCAGTATTTT. Encoded protein: CASSPGVTPGDTQYF. V is TRBV7-9 and J is TRBJ2-3; D is possibly TRBD1 or TRBD2 (5 bases each). The germline CDR1 and CDR2 sequences are SEHNR and FQNEAQ (reference sequence). This CDR3 is 15 amino acids long. Trimming took 5 bases from V and 6 from J, leaving 18 bases between them. The whole variable domain, filled in from reference TRBV7-9 and TRBJ2-3, reads DTGVSQNPRHKITKRGQNVTFRCDPISEHNRLYWYRQTLGQGPEFLTYFQNEAQLEKSRLLSDRFSAERPKGSFSTLEIQRTEQGDSAMYLCASSPGVTPGDTQYFGPGTRLTVL.

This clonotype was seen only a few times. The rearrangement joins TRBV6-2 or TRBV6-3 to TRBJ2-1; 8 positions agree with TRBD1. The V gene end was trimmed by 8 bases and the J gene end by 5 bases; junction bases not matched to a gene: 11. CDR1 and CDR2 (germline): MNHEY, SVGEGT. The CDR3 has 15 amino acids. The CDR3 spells CASSNAGQAHNEQFF. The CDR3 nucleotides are TGTGCCAGCTCCAACGCGGGACAGGCCCACAATGAGCAGTTCTTC.

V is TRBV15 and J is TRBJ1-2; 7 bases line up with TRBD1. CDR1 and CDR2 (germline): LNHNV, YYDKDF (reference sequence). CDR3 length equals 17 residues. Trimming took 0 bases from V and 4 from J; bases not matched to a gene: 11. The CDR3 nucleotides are TGTGCCACCAGCAGAGATAAGGCGGGGACAGTCATCTATGGCTACACCTTC. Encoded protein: CATSRDKAGTVIYGYTF.

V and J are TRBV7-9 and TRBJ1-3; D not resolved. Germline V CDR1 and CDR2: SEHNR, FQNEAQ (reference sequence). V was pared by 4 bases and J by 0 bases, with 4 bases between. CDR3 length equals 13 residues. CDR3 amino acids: CASSSFSGNTIYF. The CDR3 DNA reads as TGTGCCAGCAGCTCCTTCTCTGGAAACACCATATATTTT.

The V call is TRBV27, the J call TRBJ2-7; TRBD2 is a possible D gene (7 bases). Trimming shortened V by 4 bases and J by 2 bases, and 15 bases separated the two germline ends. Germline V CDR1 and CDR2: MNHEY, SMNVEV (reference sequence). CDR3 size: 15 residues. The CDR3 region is CASSWGGPDPYEQYF. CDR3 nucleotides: TGTGCCAGCAGTTGGGGGGGGCCCGACCCCTACGAGCAGTACTTC.

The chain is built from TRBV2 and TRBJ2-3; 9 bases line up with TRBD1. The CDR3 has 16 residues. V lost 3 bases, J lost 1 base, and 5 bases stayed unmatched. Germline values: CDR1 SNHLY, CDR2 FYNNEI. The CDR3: CASSDTWTGGTDTQYF. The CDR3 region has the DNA TGTGCCAGCAGTGACACCTGGACAGGGGGCACAGATACGCAGTATTTT. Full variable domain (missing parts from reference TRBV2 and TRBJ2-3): EPEVTQTPSHQVTQMGQEVILRCVPISNHLYFYWYRQILGQKVEFLVSFYNNEISEKSEIFDDQFSVERPDGSNFTLKIRSTKLEDSAMYFCASSDTWTGGTDTQYFGPGTRLTVL.

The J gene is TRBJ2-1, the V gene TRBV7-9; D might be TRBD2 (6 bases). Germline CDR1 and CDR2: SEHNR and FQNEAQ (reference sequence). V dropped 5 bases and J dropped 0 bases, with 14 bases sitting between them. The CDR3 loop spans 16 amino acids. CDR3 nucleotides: TGTGCCAGCAGCAATAGCCGGGACTTCTCCTACAATGAGCAGTTCTTC. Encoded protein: CASSNSRDFSYNEQFF.

CDR3 bases: TGTGCGTCAGGACTACCTGGGGATGGCTACACCTTC. Protein product: CASGLPGDGYTF. The chain recombines TRBV19 with TRBJ1-2; D not certain. Germline assignment: CDR1 LNHDA and CDR2 SQIVND (reference sequence). The length of the CDR3 is 12 residues.

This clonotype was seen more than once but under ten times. DNA of the CDR3: TGTGCCAGCAGGATAGCGGGGACTGAAGCTTTCTTT. This translates into CASRIAGTEAFF. The J gene is TRBJ1-1, the V gene TRBV7-9, with no clear D. Trimming left V 6 bases short and J 5 bases short, with 10 bases between. Germline CDR1 is SEHNR and CDR2 is FQNEAQ (reference sequence). The CDR3 contains 12 residues.

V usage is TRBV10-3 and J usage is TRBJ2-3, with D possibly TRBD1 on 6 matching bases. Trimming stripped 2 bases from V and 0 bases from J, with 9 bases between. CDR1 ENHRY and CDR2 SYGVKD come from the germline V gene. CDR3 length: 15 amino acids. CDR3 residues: CAISEAGASTDTQYF. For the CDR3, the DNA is TGTGCCATCAGTGAGGCAGGGGCTAGCACAGATACGCAGTATTTT.

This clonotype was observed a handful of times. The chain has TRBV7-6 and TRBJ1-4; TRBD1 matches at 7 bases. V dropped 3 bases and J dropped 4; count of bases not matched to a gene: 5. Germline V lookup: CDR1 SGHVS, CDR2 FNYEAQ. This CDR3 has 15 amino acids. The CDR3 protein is CASSLSGTVNEKLFF. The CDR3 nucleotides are TGTGCCAGCAGCTTGTCCGGGACAGTTAATGAAAAACTGTTTTTT.

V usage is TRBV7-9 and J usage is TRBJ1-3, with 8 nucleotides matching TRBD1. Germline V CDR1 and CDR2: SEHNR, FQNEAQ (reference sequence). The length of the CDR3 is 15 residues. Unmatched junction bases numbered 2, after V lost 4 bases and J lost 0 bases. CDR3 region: CASSSDRASGNTIYF. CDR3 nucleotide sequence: TGTGCCAGCAGCTCGGACAGGGCCTCTGGAAACACCATATATTTT.

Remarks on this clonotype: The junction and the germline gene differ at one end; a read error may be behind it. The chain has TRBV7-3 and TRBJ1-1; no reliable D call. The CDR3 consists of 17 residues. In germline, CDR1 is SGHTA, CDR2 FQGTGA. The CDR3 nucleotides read TGTGCCAACAGCTTAACGACCGCAGGCATGATGAACACTGAAGCTTTCTTT. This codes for CANSLTTAGMMNTEAFF.

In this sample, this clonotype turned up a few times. The CDR3 bases are TGTGCCAGCAGTTCAACGGACTTTATTTATGGCTACACCTTC. Translated: CASSSTDFIYGYTF. This chain uses TRBV6-1 with TRBJ1-2, with no clear D. Trimming took 5 bases from V and 5 from J, leaving 15 bases between them. The CDR3 spans 14 residues. CDR1 MNHNS and CDR2 SASEGT come from the germline V gene.

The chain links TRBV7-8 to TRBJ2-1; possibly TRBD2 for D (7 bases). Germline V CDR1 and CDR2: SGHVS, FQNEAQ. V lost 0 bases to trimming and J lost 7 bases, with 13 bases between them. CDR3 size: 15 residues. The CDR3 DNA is TGTGCCAGCAGCTTAGCAGGGGGGGCCTGGAATGAGCAGTTCTTC. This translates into CASSLAGGAWNEQFF.

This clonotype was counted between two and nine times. CDR3 sequence: CSALDRGPLTFILEETQYF. CDR3 nucleotide sequence: TGCAGTGCTTTGGACAGGGGTCCCCTGACCTTTATCCTCGAGGAGACCCAGTACTTC. The chain combines TRBV20-1 with TRBJ2-5, with TRBD1 identical over 9 bases. The V segment lost 5 bases and the J segment 5 bases; nucleotides outside the gene matches: 24. The CDR3 consists of 19 residues. The germline gives CDR1 DFQATT, CDR2 SNEGSKA (reference sequence).

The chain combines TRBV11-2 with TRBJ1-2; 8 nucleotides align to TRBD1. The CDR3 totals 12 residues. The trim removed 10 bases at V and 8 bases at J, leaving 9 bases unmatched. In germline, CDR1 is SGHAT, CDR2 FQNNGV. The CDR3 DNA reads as TGTGCCACCAGGGCAGGGGGCAAGGGCTACACCTTC. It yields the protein CATRAGGKGYTF.

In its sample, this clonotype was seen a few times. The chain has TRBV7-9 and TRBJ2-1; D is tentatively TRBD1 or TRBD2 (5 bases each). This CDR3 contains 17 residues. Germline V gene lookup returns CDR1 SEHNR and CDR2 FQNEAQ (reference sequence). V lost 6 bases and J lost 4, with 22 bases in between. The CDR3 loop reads CASSTNRDHDIYNEQFF. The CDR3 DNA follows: TGTGCCAGCAGTACAAACCGGGACCACGATATTTACAATGAGCAGTTCTTC.

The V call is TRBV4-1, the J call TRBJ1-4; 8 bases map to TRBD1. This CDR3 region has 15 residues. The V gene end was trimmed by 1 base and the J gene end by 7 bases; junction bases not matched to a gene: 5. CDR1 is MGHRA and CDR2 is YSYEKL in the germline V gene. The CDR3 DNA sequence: TGCGCCAGCAGCCAAGCTCAGGGGGCATCTGAAAAACTGTTTTTT. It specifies CASSQAQGASEKLFF.

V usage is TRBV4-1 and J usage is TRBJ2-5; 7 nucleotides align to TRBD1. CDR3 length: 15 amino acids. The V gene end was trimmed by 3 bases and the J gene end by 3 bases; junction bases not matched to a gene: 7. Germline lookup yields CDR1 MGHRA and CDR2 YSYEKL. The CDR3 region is CASSHPGQGEETQYF. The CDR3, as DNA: TGCGCCAGCAGCCACCCTGGGCAGGGGGAAGAGACCCAGTACTTC.

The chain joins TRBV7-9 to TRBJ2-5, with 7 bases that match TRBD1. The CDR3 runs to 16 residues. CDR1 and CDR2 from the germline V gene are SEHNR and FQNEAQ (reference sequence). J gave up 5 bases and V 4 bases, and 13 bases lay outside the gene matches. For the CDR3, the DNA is TGTGCCAGCAGCTCCATGGACAGGCTACTCGTTGAGACCCAGTACTTC. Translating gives CASSSMDRLLVETQYF. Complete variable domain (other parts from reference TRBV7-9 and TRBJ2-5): DTGVSQNPRHKITKRGQNVTFRCDPISEHNRLYWYRQTLGQGPEFLTYFQNEAQLEKSRLLSDRFSAERPKGSFSTLEIQRTEQGDSAMYLCASSSMDRLLVETQYFGPGTRLLVL.

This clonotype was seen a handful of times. The CDR3 loop reads CSAGGRGGGYNEQFF. Here the CDR3 DNA reads TGCAGTGCTGGGGGGCGAGGGGGGGGCTACAATGAGCAGTTCTTC. The chain carries TRBV20-1 and TRBJ2-1; D is perhaps TRBD2 (7 bases). Germline assignment: CDR1 DFQATT and CDR2 SNEGSKA (reference sequence). The V end lost 5 bases, the J end lost 3 bases, and 17 bases lay between the germline ends. The CDR3 is 15 amino acids.

This chain's CDR3 is CASSDLGTGVLQETQYF. Written as DNA, the CDR3 is TGTGCCAGCAGTGACTTGGGGACAGGAGTTCTCCAAGAGACCCAGTACTTC. J is TRBJ2-5 and V is TRBV27; TRBD1 matches at 8 bases. Germline CDR1 reads MNHEY; CDR2 reads SMNVEV (reference sequence). V shed 5 bases and J 1 base; nucleotides not matched to a gene: 12. This CDR3 spans 17 amino acids.

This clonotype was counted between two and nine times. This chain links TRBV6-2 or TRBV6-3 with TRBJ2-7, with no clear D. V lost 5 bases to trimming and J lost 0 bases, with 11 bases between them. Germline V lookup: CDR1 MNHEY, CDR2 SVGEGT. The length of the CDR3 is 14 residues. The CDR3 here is CASSPIRSSYEQYV. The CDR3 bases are TGTGCCAGCAGTCCCATTAGGAGCTCCTACGAGCAGTACGTC.

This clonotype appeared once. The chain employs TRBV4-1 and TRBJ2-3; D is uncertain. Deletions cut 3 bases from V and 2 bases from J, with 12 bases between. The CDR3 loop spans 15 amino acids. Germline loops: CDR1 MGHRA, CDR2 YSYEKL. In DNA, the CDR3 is TGCGCCAGCAGCCAGCGACCGGATAACACAGATACGCAGTATTTT. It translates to CASSQRPDNTDTQYF.